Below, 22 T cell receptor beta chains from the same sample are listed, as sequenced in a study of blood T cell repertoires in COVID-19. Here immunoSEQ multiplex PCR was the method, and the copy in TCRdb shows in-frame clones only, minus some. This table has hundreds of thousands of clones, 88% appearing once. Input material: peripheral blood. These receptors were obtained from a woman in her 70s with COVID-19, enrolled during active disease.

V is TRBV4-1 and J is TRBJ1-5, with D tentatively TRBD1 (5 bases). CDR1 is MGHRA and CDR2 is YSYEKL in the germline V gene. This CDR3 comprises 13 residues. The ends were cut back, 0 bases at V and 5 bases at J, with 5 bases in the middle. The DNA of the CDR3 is TGCGCCAGCAGCCAAGACAGGGATCAGCCCCAGCATTTT. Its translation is CASSQDRDQPQHF.

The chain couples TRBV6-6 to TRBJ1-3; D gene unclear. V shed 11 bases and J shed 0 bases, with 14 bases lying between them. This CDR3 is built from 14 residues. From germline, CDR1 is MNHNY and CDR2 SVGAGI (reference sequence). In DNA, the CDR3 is TGTGCCGTACGGAGGGCCTACTCTGGAAACACCATATATTTT. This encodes CAVRRAYSGNTIYF.

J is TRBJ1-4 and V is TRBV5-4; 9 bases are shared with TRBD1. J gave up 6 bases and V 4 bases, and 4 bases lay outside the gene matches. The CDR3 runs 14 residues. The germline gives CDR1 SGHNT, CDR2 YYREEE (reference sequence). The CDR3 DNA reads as TGTGCCAGCAGCCCGGGACAGGGTGATGAAAAACTGTTTTTT. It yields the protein CASSPGQGDEKLFF.

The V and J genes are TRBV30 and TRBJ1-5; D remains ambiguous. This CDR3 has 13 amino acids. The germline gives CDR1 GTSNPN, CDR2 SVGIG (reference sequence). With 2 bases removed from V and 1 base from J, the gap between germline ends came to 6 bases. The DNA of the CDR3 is TGTGCCTGGAGTCCCAGAAGCAATCAGCCCCAGCATTTT. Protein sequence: CAWSPRSNQPQHF.

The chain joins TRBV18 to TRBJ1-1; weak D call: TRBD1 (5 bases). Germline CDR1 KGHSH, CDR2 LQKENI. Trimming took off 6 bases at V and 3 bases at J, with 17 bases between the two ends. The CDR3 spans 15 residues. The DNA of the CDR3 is TGTGCCAGCTCCACCAGCCCACGGGGGGACACTGAAGCTTTCTTT. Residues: CASSTSPRGDTEAFF.

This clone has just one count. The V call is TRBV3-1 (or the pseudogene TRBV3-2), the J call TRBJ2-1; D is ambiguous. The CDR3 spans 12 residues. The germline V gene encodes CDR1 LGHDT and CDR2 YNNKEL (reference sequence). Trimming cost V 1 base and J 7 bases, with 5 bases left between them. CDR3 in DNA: TGTGCCAGCAGCCAAGTTTCGAATGAGCAGTTCTTC. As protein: CASSQVSNEQFF.

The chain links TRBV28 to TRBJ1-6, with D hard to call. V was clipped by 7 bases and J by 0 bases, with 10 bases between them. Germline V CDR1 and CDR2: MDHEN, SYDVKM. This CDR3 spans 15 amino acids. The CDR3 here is CASNSRSSYNSPLHF. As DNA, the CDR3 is TGTGCCAGCAATTCTAGAAGCTCCTATAATTCACCCCTCCACTTT.

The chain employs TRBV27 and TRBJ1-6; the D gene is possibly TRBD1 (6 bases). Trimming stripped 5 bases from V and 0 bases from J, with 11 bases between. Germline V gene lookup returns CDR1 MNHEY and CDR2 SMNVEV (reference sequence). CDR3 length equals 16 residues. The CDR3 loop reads CASSDRSSSYNSPLHF. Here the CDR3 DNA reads TGTGCCAGCAGTGACAGGAGTAGCTCCTATAATTCACCCCTCCACTTT.

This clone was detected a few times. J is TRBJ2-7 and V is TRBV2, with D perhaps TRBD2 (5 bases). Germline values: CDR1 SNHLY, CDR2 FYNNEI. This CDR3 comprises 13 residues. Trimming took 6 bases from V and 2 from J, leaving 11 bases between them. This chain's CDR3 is CASSGGLAYEQYF. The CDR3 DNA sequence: TGTGCCAGCAGCGGAGGACTGGCCTACGAGCAGTACTTC.

CDR3: CAIGGSGNTIYF. The CDR3 nucleotides read TGTGCCATAGGAGGCTCTGGAAACACCATATATTTT. The rearrangement links TRBV2 to TRBJ1-3; no clear D gene. V shed 10 bases and J shed 0 bases, with 7 bases lying between them. The CDR3 sequence is 12 residues long. From germline, CDR1 is SNHLY and CDR2 FYNNEI.

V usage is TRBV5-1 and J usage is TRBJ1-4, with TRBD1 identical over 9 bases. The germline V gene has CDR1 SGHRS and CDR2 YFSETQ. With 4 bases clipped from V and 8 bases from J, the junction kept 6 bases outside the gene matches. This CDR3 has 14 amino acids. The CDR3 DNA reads TGCGCCAGCAGCGCGGGGACAGGGTCGGAAAAACTGTTTTTT. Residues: CASSAGTGSEKLFF.

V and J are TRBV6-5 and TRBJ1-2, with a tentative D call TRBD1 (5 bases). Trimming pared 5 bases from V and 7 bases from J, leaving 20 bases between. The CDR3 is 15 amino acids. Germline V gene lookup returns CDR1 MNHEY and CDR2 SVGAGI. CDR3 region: CASSPPGTTSGGYTF. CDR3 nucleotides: TGTGCCAGCAGTCCTCCCGGGACTACCTCCGGTGGCTACACCTTC.

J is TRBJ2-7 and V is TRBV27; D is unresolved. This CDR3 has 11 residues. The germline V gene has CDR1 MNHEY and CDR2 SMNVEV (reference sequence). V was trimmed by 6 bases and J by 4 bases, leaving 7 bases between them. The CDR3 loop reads CASRPDYEQYF. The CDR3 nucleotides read TGTGCCAGCAGACCAGATTACGAGCAGTACTTC.

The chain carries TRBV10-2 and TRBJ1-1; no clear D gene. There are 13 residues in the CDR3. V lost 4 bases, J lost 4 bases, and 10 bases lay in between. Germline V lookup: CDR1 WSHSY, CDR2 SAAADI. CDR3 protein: CASSAPVRTEAFF. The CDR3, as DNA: TGCGCCAGCAGTGCCCCGGTCCGCACTGAAGCTTTCTTT.

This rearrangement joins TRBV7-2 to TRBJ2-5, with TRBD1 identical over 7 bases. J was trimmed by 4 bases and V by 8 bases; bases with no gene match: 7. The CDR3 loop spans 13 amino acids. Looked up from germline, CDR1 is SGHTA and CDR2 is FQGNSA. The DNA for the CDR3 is TGTGCCAGCTCATCGAGGGGGCGAGAGACCCAGTACTTC. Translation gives CASSSRGRETQYF.

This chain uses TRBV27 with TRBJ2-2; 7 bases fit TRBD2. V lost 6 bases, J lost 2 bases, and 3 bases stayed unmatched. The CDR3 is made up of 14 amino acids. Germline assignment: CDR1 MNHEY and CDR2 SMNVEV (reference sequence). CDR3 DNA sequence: TGTGCCAGCAGCCGGGACTACAACACCGGGGAGCTGTTTTTT. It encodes CASSRDYNTGELFF.

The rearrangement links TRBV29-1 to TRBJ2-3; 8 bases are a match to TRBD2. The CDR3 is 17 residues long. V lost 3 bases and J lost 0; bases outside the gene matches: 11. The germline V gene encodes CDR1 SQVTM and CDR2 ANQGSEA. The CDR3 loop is CSVDGAGGGPSTDTQYF. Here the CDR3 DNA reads TGCAGCGTTGACGGGGCGGGCGGGGGGCCTAGCACAGATACGCAGTATTTT.

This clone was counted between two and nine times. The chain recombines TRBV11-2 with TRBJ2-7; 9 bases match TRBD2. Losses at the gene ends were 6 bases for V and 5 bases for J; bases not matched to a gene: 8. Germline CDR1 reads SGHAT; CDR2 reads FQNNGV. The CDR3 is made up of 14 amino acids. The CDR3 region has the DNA TGTGCCAGCAGAGGGACGGGACTAGCTAACGAGCAGTACTTC. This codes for CASRGTGLANEQYF.

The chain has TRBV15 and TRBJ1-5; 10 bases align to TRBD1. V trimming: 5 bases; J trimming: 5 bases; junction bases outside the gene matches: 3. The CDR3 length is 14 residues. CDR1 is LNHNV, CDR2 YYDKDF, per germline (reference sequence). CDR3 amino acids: CATSVGTGDQPQHF. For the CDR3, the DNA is TGTGCCACCAGCGTTGGGACAGGGGATCAGCCCCAGCATTTT.

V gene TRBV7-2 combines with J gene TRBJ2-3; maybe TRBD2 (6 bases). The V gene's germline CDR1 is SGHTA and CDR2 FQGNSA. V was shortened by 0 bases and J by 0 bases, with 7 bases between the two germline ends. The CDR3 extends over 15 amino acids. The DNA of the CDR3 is TGTGCCAGCAGCTTAGCGGCGGGGAGCACAGATACGCAGTATTTT. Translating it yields CASSLAAGSTDTQYF.

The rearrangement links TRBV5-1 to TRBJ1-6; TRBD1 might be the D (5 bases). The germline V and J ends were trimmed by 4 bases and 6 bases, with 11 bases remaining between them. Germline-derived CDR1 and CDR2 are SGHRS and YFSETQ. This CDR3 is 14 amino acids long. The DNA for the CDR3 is TGCGCCAGCAGCCCCGGGACTATTAATTCACCCCTCCACTTT. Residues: CASSPGTINSPLHF.

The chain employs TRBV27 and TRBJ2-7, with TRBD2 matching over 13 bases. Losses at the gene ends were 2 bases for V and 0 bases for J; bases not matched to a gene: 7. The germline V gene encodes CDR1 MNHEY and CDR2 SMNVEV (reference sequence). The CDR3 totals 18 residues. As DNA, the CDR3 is TGTGCCAGCAGTTTACGGGGACTAGCGGGGATTGTCTCCTACGAGCAGTACTTC. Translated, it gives CASSLRGLAGIVSYEQYF.